Each of the 2 T cell receptor beta chains below was sequenced from the same sample in a study of shared clonotypes between healthy human individuals. Here immunoSEQ multiplex PCR was the method, and the copy in TCRdb shows in-frame clones only, minus some. This sample has about 670,000 clones; about two thirds occur once, and the top ten carry approximately 2%. Sequences were obtained from memory CD4+ T cells sorted from blood. The subset is: CD45RA-negative fraction. These receptors came from a woman in her 30s in good health.

This clone showed up just a few times. The V call is TRBV7-9, the J call TRBJ2-2, with TRBD2 identical over 7 bases. CDR1 and CDR2 (germline): SEHNR, FQNEAQ (reference sequence). The CDR3 has 17 amino acids. The V gene end was trimmed by 2 bases and the J gene end by 0 bases; junction bases not matched to a gene: 6. CDR3 protein: CASSLYDGRTNTGELFF. The CDR3 coding sequence is TGTGCCAGCAGCTTATATGACGGGAGGACGAACACCGGGGAGCTGTTTTTT.

This chain connects TRBV5-1 to TRBJ1-1; TRBD1 agrees at 10 bases. This CDR3 comprises 16 residues. Trimming at V came to 5 bases and at J to 1 base, leaving 8 bases not matched to a gene. The germline gives CDR1 SGHRS, CDR2 YFSETQ. CDR3 in DNA: TGCGCCAGCAGGGATGGACAGGGGGGATCGAACACTGAAGCTTTCTTT. It encodes CASRDGQGGSNTEAFF.